The entry below describes one T cell receptor beta chain. This clonotype turned up a few times. Its cognate antigen has yet to be identified. One base away there is no much larger clone; base qualities are not given. The sample is drawn from a study of post-analysis software for immune sequencing data (dated by TCRdb to the mid-2010s). Looking at the study overall: Recorded disease courses included relapsing-remitting, secondary progressive and progressive-relapsing multiple sclerosis, with some patients lacking subtype annotation. The patient repertoires were set against under 12 previously published healthy control repertoires from donors whose ages ranged from roughly 6 to 27 years. A subset of samples was prepared in parallel using single-end sample barcoding, then pooled and co-amplified after Illumina adapter ligation.

The CDR1 and CDR2 encoded by the germline V gene are SGHRS and YFSETQ. Its CDR3 holds 18 amino acids, cysteine through phenylalanine. Left in the record is the CDR3 DNA by itself, 54 bases read in frame from the first base. Preparation of the library involved PCR. The data were produced on an Illumina HiSeq 2500. To reduce PCR and sequencing biases, unique molecular identifiers were built into the TCR beta cDNA libraries. Per 1 to 10 million input T cells, 500,000 or so cDNA molecules were obtained, such that each molecule approximated one T cell. Patient libraries were prepared and sequenced with the same protocol used for the earlier healthy control dataset. Within a given batch, samples were prepared together, multiplexed and sequenced on the same HiSeq lane. Per the source publication's procedure: MIGEC handled the raw barcoded reads, throwing out single-read molecular identifier groups before consensus assembly and CDR3 extraction. VDJtools was used for post-analysis of the clonotype tables, and diversity was normalized by down-sampling every dataset to the size of the smallest sample. To correct batch-related cross-sample contamination, repertoire overlap clustering matched CDR3 amino acid sequences but not nucleotide sequences. TCRdb itself trimmed the public reads at Q25 with fastp, ran MiXCR and retained productive beta chains. Here each entry gathers all rows of one CDR3 protein and keeps the most common genes and DNA. The V and J calls were determined by TCRdb, not by the authors. The sample contains about 820,000 distinct CDR3 sequences, 53% of them found a single time. 4.6% of the sample is in the top ten clones.

Results the study describes overall, beyond this receptor: The control group was slightly older than the multiple sclerosis patient group. Patients showed significantly higher frequencies than controls for about 5 TRBV segments, among them TRBV5-6, TRBV5-1 and TRBV20-1. Normalized Chao1 diversity was significantly lower in multiple sclerosis patients than controls, suggesting substantial peripheral T-cell clonal expansion. Direct clustering with F measure revealed strong co-clustering of samples prepared in the same batch, which led to a batch-effect correction.

TCR beta repertoires were profiled from peripheral blood of roughly 13 young patients with multiple sclerosis to demonstrate the VDJtools post-analysis software. Multiple sclerosis patients were children and adolescents aged about 6 to 15 years. This sequence was found in a girl aged 10 to 17 with multiple sclerosis. The sample taken for sequencing was blood. In this chain, TRBV5-1 is recombined with TRBJ2-4; TRBD1 is a weak D gene call, 6 bases matching. The J call may be incorrect, as the DNA end agrees better with TRBJ2-7. The DNA reads as follows: TGCGCCAGCAGCTTGCCGACTCGACGGGCCCCAGGGGCCAACGAGCAGTACTTC. This encodes CASSLPTRRAPGANEQYF.